This T cell receptor (beta chain) emerged from a study of blood T cell repertoires in COVID-19. About the study: Some COVID-19 samples were acute and others convalescent; all came from the United States, Italy and Spain. The analysed material was cDNA or gDNA that came from T cells, B-cell-depleted T cells, or PBMCs.

Under the authors' procedure: Estimates of nucleated cell counts were drawn from the amplification of reference gene primers. Data came from immunoSEQ multiplex PCR; TCRdb stores just in-frame clones and leaves some out. The V and J calls and the clone size are those of that table, but D and trimming were determined from the DNA. The sample shows about 230,000 clones, 81% of them seen only once. Germline V lookup: CDR1 SGDLS, CDR2 YYNGEE. V lost 0 bases, J lost 4 bases, and 10 bases lay in between. The CDR3 covers 14 residues. The V and J genes are TRBV9 and TRBJ1-2, with no clear D. Sequencing input: peripheral blood. This sequence was found in a woman of 80 years or more with acute or convalescent COVID-19. The CDR3 loop is CASSVAPESYGYTF. CDR3 nucleotide sequence: TGTGCCAGCAGCGTAGCGCCGGAGTCCTATGGCTACACCTTC.